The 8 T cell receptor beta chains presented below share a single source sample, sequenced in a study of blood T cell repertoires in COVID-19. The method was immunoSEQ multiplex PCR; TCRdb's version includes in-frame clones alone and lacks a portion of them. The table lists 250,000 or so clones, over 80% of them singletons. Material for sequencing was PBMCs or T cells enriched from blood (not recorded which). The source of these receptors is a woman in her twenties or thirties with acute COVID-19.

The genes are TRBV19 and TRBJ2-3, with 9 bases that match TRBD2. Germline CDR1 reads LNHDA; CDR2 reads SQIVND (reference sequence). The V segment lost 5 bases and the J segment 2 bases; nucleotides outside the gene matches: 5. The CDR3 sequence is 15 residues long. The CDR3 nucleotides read TGTGCCAGTAGTCTTAGGACTAGCGACACAGATACGCAGTATTTT. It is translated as CASSLRTSDTDTQYF. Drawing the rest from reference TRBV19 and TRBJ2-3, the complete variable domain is DGGITQSPKYLFRKEGQNVTLSCEQNLNHDAMYWYRQDPGQGLRLIYYSQIVNDFQKGDIAEGYSVSREKKESFPLTVTSAQKNPTAFYLCASSLRTSDTDTQYFGPGTRLTVL.

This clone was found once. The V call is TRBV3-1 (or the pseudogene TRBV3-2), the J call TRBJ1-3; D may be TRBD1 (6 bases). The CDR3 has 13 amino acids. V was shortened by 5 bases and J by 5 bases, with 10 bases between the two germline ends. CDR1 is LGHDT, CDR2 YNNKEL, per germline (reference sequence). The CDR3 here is CASSAGGRNTIYF. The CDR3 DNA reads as TGTGCCAGCAGCGCGGGGGGCAGAAACACCATATATTTT.

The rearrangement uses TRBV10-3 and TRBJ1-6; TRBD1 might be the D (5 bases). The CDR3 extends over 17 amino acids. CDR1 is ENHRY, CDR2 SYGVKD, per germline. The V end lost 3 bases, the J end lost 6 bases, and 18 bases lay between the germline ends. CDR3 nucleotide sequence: TGTGCCATCAGTGACAGAAGGGGCTACGGTTCTAATTCACCCCTCCACTTT. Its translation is CAISDRRGYGSNSPLHF.

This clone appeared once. In DNA form, the CDR3 reads TGTGCCAGCAGAGGACTGGGGGGAAGGTACGAGCAGTACTTC. Its translation is CASRGLGGRYEQYF. This chain uses TRBV27 with TRBJ2-7, with TRBD2 as a possible D gene (6 bases). The CDR3 covers 14 residues. CDR1 and CDR2 (germline): MNHEY, SMNVEV (reference sequence). Trimming took off 6 bases at V and 4 bases at J, with 16 bases between the two ends.

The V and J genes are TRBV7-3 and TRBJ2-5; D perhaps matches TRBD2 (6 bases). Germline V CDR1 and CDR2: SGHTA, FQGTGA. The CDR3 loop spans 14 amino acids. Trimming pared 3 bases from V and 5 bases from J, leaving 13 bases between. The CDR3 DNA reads TGTGCCAGCAGCTTGGGGGGTACCCAGGAGACCCAGTACTTC. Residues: CASSLGGTQETQYF. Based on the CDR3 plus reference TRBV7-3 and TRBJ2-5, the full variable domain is GAGVSQTPSNKVTEKGKYVELRCDPISGHTALYWYRQSLGQGPEFLIYFQGTGAADDSGLPNDRFFAVRPEGSVSTLKIQRTERGDSAVYLCASSLGGTQETQYFGPGTRLLVL.

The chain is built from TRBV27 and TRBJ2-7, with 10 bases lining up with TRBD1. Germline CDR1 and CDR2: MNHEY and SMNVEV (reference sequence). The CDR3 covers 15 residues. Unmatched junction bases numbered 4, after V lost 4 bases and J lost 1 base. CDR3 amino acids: CASSSGQGGSYEQYF. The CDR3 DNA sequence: TGTGCCAGCAGTTCCGGACAGGGGGGATCCTACGAGCAGTACTTC.

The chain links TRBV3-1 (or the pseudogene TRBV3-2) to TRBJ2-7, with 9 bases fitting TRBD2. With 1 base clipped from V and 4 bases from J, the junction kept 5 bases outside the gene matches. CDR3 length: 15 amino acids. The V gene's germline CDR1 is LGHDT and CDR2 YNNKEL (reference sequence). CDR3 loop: CASSQGLAGLYEQYF. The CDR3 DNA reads TGTGCCAGCAGCCAAGGCCTAGCGGGATTATACGAGCAGTACTTC.

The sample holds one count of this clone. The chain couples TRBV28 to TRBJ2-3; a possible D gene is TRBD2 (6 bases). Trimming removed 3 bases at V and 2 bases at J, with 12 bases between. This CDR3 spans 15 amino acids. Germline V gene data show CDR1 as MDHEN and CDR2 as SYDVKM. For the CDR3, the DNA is TGTGCCAGCAGTTTTCTGACTAGAAACACAGATACGCAGTATTTT. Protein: CASSFLTRNTDTQYF.